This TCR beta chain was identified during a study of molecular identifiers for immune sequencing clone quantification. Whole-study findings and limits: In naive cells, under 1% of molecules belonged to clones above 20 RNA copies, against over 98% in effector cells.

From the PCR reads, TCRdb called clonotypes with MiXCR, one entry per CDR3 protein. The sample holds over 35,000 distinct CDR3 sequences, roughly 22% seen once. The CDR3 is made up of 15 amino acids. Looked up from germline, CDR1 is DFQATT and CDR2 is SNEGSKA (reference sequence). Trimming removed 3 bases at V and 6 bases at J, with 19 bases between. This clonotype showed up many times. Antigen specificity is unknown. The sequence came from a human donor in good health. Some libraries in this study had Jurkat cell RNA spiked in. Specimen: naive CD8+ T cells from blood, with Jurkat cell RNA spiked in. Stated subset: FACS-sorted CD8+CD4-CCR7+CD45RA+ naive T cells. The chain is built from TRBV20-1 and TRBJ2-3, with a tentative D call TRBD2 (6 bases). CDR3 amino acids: CSASELPTDYDTQYF. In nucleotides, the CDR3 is TGCAGTGCTAGTGAACTTCCAACGGACTACGATACGCAGTATTTT.